This T cell receptor beta chain was captured by sequencing in a study of CD8+ T cells in alopecia areata (dated by TCRdb to the late 2010s). For the study in its entirety: Treated patients were enrolled in an open-label pilot trial of oral tofacitinib, 5 to 10 mg twice daily, for moderate-to-severe alopecia areata. In humans, TCRbeta sequencing was performed on scalp tissue and on sorted CD4+ and CD8+ peripheral blood T cells from healthy controls and from patients with patchy or totalis/universalis alopecia areata. RNA was obtained with the PAXgene miRNA kit for fixed scalp, the miRNeasy kit for PBMCs, and the RNeasy kit for mouse skin. TCRbeta CDR3 regions were amplified by immunoSEQ multiplex PCR with 35 Vbeta forward and 13 Jbeta reverse primers. Tofacitinib-treated patients had biopsies at baseline and at 4 and 24 weeks of treatment, with a later scalp biopsy in several patients. Scalp clonality was compared among normal scalp (n=4), patchy alopecia areata scalp (n=8), and alopecia totalis/universalis scalp (n=8). Tofacitinib was administered for 6 to 18 months, and 6 months of follow-up off drug were then conducted to assess delayed response and recurrence. The SALT score, which quantifies the percentage of affected scalp surface area, was used to measure disease severity in treated patients. In both human patients and the C3H/HeJ mouse model, the study applied high-throughput TCRbeta sequencing to look at T cell clonal expansion in alopecia areata.

What the research found in general, with its limitations: Shared TCR sequences between patients were less evident than in mice, which may be partly attributable to HLA diversity in the patient population. Compared with normal scalp, lesional scalp, particularly in alopecia totalis/universalis, had higher clonality and more expanded CD8+ clones, which suggests antigenic drive. Unlike mouse skin, where gammadelta T cells dominate, normal human skin contains resident alphabeta T cells that get sequenced too, which complicates analysis of the scalp TCR repertoire. During tofacitinib treatment, many expanded lesional clones remained in scalp and blood, and this persistence may partly explain relapse after treatment is stopped. Because the treated cohort was small and had only one nonresponder, larger studies are needed to examine links between baseline CD8+ expansion and response. Tofacitinib significantly lowered scalp clonality and the number of expanded CD8+ clones among the top 100 scalp clones.

Libraries were made using the immunoSEQ multiplex PCR assay. To provide template for TCR sequencing, every sample had RNA extracted and reverse transcribed into cDNA. First-strand cDNA was synthesized with SuperScript III using a 2:1 mix of oligo-dT and random hexamers. A synthetic immune receptor repertoire was used to gauge amplification bias, and whatever bias remained was removed computationally. Turning to the authors' computational methods: After raw reads were preprocessed to remove errors, the CDR3 was defined following IMGT conventions as running from the conserved cysteine to phenylalanine. Clonality was computed by normalizing Shannon entropy by log2 of the number of productive unique TCRs and subtracting the result from 1. CD4 or CD8 identity of scalp clones was inferred by cross-referencing scalp TCRbeta sequences with sorted blood CD4 and CD8 repertoires. Here the immuneACCESS table is served through TCRdb, limited to in-frame sequences with V and J called. Missing clones are a known gap in these copies; in checked studies unresolved V genes cover under half, and the rest lacks a known reason. V and J calls and clone size come straight from that table; D and trimming were deduced from the DNA. The sample table shows over 250,000 clones, and about 60% are seen once. The top ten constitute 0.93% of the sample.

The junction shows trimming of 4 bases on V and 9 bases on J, plus 16 bases between the germline ends. As encoded in the germline V gene (reference sequence), CDR1 is GTSNPN while CDR2 is SVGIG. The CDR3 numbers 14 residues from cysteine through phenylalanine. The DNA shown is the 42-base CDR3, in frame from base 1. Per the publication, the treatment or condition label means: oral pan-JAK inhibitor, 5-10 mg twice daily. Lesional scalp punch biopsies and peripheral blood were collected from alopecia areata patients. PBMCs were isolated by density centrifugation and stained for CD3, CD4 and CD8, and CD4+ and CD8+ T cells were sorted on a FACSAria. With respect to this clone: Its cognate antigen has yet to be identified. No per-base quality is available; no much larger clone lies one base away.

The sample here was CD4+ T cells sorted from blood, taken between weeks 51 and 52, from a patient treated with tofacitinib. The chain couples TRBV30 to TRBJ1-6; the D gene lacks a confident call. The sequence was obtained from a human donor with alopecia areata. The encoded CDR3 is CAWTQFPLGSPLHF. The nucleotide sequence reads as follows: TGTGCCTGGACACAGTTCCCTCTCGGTTCACCCCTCCACTTT.